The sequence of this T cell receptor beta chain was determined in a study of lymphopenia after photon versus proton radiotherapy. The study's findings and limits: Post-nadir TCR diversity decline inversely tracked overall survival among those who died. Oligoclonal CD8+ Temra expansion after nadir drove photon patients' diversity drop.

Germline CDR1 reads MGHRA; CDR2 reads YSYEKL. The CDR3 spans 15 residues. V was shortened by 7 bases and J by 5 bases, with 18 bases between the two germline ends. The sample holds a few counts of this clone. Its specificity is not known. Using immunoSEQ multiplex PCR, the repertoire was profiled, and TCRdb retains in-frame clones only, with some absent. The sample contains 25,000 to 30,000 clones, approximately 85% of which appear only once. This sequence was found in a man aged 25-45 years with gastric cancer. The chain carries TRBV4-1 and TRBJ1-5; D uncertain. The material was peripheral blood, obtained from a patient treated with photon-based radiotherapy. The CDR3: CASNSGPSRDQPQHF. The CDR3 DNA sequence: TGCGCCAGCAACTCCGGGCCATCGCGGGATCAGCCCCAGCATTTT.